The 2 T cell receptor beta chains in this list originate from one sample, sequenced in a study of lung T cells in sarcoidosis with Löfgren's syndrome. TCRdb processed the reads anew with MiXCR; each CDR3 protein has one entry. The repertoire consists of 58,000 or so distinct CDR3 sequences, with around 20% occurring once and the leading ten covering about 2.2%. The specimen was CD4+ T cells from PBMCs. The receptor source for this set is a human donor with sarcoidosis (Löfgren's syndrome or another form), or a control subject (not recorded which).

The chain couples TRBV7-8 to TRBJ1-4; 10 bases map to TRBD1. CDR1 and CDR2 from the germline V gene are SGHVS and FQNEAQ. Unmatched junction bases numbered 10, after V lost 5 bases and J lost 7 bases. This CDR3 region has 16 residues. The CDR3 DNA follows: TGTGCCAGCAGCCCTAGACCGACAGGGGGCCTTGAAAAACTGTTTTTT. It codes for CASSPRPTGGLEKLFF.

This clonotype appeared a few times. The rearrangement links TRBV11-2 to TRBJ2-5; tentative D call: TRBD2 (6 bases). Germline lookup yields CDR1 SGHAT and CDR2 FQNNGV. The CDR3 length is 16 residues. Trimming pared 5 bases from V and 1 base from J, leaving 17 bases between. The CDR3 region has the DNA TGTGCCAGCAGCCTCTCTCGGGGGATCCGCCAAGAGACCCAGTACTTC. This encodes CASSLSRGIRQETQYF.